This TCR beta chain stems from a study of blood T cell repertoires in COVID-19. Either two negative PCRs, clearance, or symptom resolution qualified Cohort 3 donors as recovered. Sequenced by immunoSEQ multiplex PCR; TCRdb stores in-frame clones only, minus some. The table shows about 160,000 clones, with around 81% occurring only once. The V and J ends lost 4 bases and 0 bases, in that order; junction bases with no gene match: 15. Germline lookup yields CDR1 LNHDA and CDR2 SQIVND (reference sequence). The CDR3 is 19 amino acids. This TCR was sampled from a man aged 35 to 55 who had recovered from COVID-19. The chain carries TRBV19 and TRBJ2-4; 7 bases are shared with TRBD2. The sequenced sample consisted of PBMCs or T cells enriched from blood (not recorded which). CDR3 nucleotide sequence: TGTGCCAGTAGTACCGGCCCCTCGGGGAGGGCTCTAGCCAAAAACATTCAGTACTTC. Its translation is CASSTGPSGRALAKNIQYF.